A selection of T cell receptor beta chains follows, all from one sample in a study of blood T cell repertoires in COVID-19. The assay was immunoSEQ multiplex PCR, and TCRdb's table has in-frame clones only and misses some. The sample has 200,000 to 300,000 clones, roughly 76% seen once; the top ten hold 7.5% to 8%. The specimen sequenced was peripheral blood. Receptors were obtained from a woman older than 75 with COVID-19, enrolled during active disease. Each CDR3 is given with its conserved first and last residue. A D gene is named only where the DNA matches it firmly. A clone size is listed for some rows: how often the clone was seen (once, few, many), or a class if it is expanded.

>TRBJ2-3|.|TRBV3-1/TRBV3-2|TRBD2
TGTGCCAGCAGCCTCGCCGGGACTATCTTGACAGATACGCAGTATTTT
CASSLAGTILTDTQYF
>TRBJ1-2|few|TRBV5-1|.
TGCGCCAGCAGCCAACAGGGTATGCGGGGCTACACCTTC
CASSQQGMRGYTF
>TRBJ1-2|.|TRBV25-1|.
TGTGCCAGCAGTGAAGCGGGGGGTCTCAACTATGGCTACACCTTC
CASSEAGGLNYGYTF
>TRBJ2-5|.|TRBV6-5|TRBD2
TGTGCCAGCAGTTTTGATAGCGGGAAGGGGACCCAGTACTTC
CASSFDSGKGTQYF
>TRBJ2-7|.|TRBV5-1|.
TGCGCCAGCAGCTTCCGCGGCCTAAAAACCGAGCAGTACTTC
CASSFRGLKTEQYF
>TRBJ2-5|.|TRBV7-8|TRBD2
TGTGCCAGCAGCTTAGATGGGACTAGAGAAGGGACCCAGTACTTC
CASSLDGTREGTQYF
>TRBJ1-1|.|TRBV28|TRBD1
TGTGCCAGCAGAAGACAGGGAAGAAACACTGAAGCTTTCTTT
CASRRQGRNTEAFF
>TRBJ2-1|.|TRBV3-1/TRBV3-2|TRBD1
TGTGCCAGCAGCCCCACAGGGGAACGGAGGCATGAGCAGTTCTTC
CASSPTGERRHEQFF
>TRBJ1-2|.|TRBV25-1|.
TGTGCCAGCAGTGAATCGGCGGGTAAGGGACTGAGAGGCTACACCTTC
CASSESAGKGLRGYTF
>TRBJ1-4|.|TRBV3-1/TRBV3-2|TRBD1
TGTGCCAGCAGCCCGAAGGGGACAGGGGGAACTAATGAAAAACTGTTTTTT
CASSPKGTGGTNEKLFF
>TRBJ1-2|.|TRBV5-1|TRBD1
TGCGCCAGCAGCTTCGGGACAGGGGGCGCTGGCTATGGCTACACCTTC
CASSFGTGGAGYGYTF
>TRBJ2-7|.|TRBV28|.
TGTGCCATAATGGGGGGGCCCTCCTACGAGCAGTACTTC
CAIMGGPSYEQYF
>TRBJ2-7|.|TRBV5-6|TRBD2
TGTGCCAGCAGCTTGGTGGCGGGAGGCCACGAGCAGTACTTC
CASSLVAGGHEQYF
>TRBJ2-7|.|TRBV3-1/TRBV3-2|.
TGTGCCAGCAGCCACAGGGACTCCTACGAGCAGTACTTC
CASSHRDSYEQYF
>TRBJ2-5|.|TRBV28|.
TGTGCCAGCAGGAGCCCGGGACTCAGGGAGACCCAGTACTTC
CASRSPGLRETQYF
>TRBJ2-3|.|TRBV3-1/TRBV3-2|.
TGTGCCAGCAGCCAATCGGACATCGTCACAGATACGCAGTATTTT
CASSQSDIVTDTQYF
>TRBJ1-3|.|TRBV7-9|TRBD1
TGTGCCAGCAGCCTGTCCGGGACAGGCGTCTCTGGAAACACCATATATTTT
CASSLSGTGVSGNTIYF
>TRBJ2-1|.|TRBV7-2|TRBD1
TGTGCCAGCAGCTTAGGCATCACAGGGGAGAATGAGCAGTTCTTC
CASSLGITGENEQFF
>TRBJ2-3|few|TRBV28|.
TGTGCCAGCAGTTTCCTCAGGGGCGGCACAGATACGCAGTATTTT
CASSFLRGGTDTQYF
>TRBJ2-1|.|TRBV7-3|TRBD2
TGTGCCAGCAGCTTAAATCAGTTGGGACTATCCTACAATGAGCAGTTCTTC
CASSLNQLGLSYNEQFF
>TRBJ1-2|.|TRBV5-5|TRBD1
TGTGCCAGCAGCTCGAATACGGACAGGGGAGGGAACTATGGCTACACCTTC
CASSSNTDRGGNYGYTF